These T cell receptor beta chains were read from a single sample in a study of OX40 agonist ivuxolimab in advanced cancers. Some clones are missing from TCRdb's copy, which holds only in-frame ones; the method was immunoSEQ multiplex PCR. The sample has about 21,000 clones, more than 70% seen once. The sample in question was CD4+ or CD8+ T cells sorted from blood, obtained in a trial of the OX40 agonist ivuxolimab. Receptors originate from an adult with an advanced solid tumor such as melanoma, head and neck, liver or kidney cancer. The CDR3 runs from the conserved cysteine through the conserved F or W. A D gene is named only where the DNA matches it firmly. Rows may omit the clone size; those that give it use once, few, many or a size class.

>once|TRBJ2-2|NA|TRBV11-2
CASSLVQRIASNTGELFF
TGTGCCAGCAGCTTAGTTCAGAGGATAGCTTCGAACACCGGGGAGCTGTTTTTT
>NA|TRBJ1-2|NA|TRBV21-1
CASSKEWGKGPTPLSNYGYTF
TGTGCCAGCAGCAAAGAGTGGGGGAAGGGTCCCACACCCTTATCAAACTATGGCTACACCTTC
>once|TRBJ2-1|TRBD1|TRBV5-6
CASSWGPGQGNEQFF
TGTGCCAGCAGCTGGGGGCCGGGACAGGGAAATGAGCAGTTCTTC
>NA|TRBJ1-5|NA|TRBV30
CAWSGGPGEPQHF
TGTGCCTGGAGTGGGGGGCCCGGAGAGCCCCAGCATTTT
>NA|TRBJ2-7|NA|TRBV2
CASRTDSSYEQYF
TGTGCCAGCAGAACAGACAGCTCCTACGAGCAGTACTTC
>NA|TRBJ2-7|TRBD1|TRBV4-1
CASSHPPGQGTYEQYF
TGCGCCAGCAGCCACCCGCCGGGACAGGGTACCTACGAGCAGTACTTC
>NA|TRBJ1-5|TRBD1|TRBV7-9
CASSPSTGDGSNQPQHF
TGTGCCAGCAGCCCATCGACAGGGGACGGGAGCAATCAGCCCCAGCATTTT
>NA|TRBJ1-5|NA|TRBV30
CAWSDQSGQPQHF
TGTGCCTGGAGTGACCAGAGTGGTCAGCCCCAGCATTTT
>NA|TRBJ2-3|NA|TRBV5-4
CASSFRGDHTDTQYF
TGTGCCAGCAGCTTTCGAGGGGACCACACAGATACGCAGTATTTT
>NA|TRBJ1-5|NA|TRBV27
CASAGTVSNQPQHF
TGTGCCAGCGCAGGGACGGTAAGCAATCAGCCCCAGCATTTT
>once|TRBJ2-7|NA|TRBV19
CASSMRVDWEQYF
TGTGCCAGTAGTATGAGGGTTGATTGGGAGCAGTACTTC
>once|TRBJ2-1|NA|TRBV7-6
CASSPVLGGTTYNEQFF
TGTGCCAGCAGCCCTGTCCTGGGGGGGACAACCTACAATGAGCAGTTCTTC
>NA|TRBJ2-2|NA|TRBV9
CASSVGQSNTGELFF
TGTGCCAGCAGCGTAGGGCAGTCGAACACCGGGGAGCTGTTTTTT
>once|TRBJ2-3|TRBD2|TRBV4-3
CASSQDNGGSTDTQYF
TGCGCCAGCAGCCAAGATAACGGGGGGAGCACAGATACGCAGTATTTT
>NA|TRBJ1-3|NA|TRBV19
CATSSLGRSGNTIYF
TGTGCCACCTCCTCATTGGGTCGCTCTGGAAACACCATATATTTT
>once|TRBJ1-1|NA|TRBV7-8
CASSLVGAFF
TGTGCCAGCAGCTTAGTAGGAGCTTTCTTT
>NA|TRBJ1-6|TRBD1|TRBV27
CASSLGQGYNSPLHF
TGTGCCAGCAGCCTAGGACAGGGCTATAATTCACCCCTCCACTTT
>NA|TRBJ1-1|NA|TRBV15
CATRVSLMNTEAFF
TGTGCCACCAGGGTCAGTCTGATGAACACTGAAGCTTTCTTT